The 32 T cell receptor beta chains reported below all come from one sample, sequenced in a study of shared clonotypes between healthy human individuals. Assay used: immunoSEQ multiplex PCR; TCRdb lists only in-frame clones, some missing. Of 500,000 to 650,000 clones listed, around 78% are singletons. The sequenced sample consisted of PBMCs. Receptor source: a woman between 40 and 50 years old in good health. Some clones in this sample may be carry-over from other donors' samples.

This clone was detected only once. This chain joins TRBV7-8 and TRBJ2-5; 14 nucleotides match TRBD2. Germline assignment: CDR1 SGHVS and CDR2 FQNEAQ. V lost 5 bases and J lost 4; bases outside the gene matches: 3. This CDR3 is 15 amino acids long. In DNA, the CDR3 is TGTGCCAGCAGCCAGACTAGCGGGAGGGGAGAGACCCAGTACTTC. Translated: CASSQTSGRGETQYF.

The J gene is TRBJ2-7, the V gene TRBV20-1; D not certain. The V end lost 6 bases, the J end lost 6 bases, and 9 bases lay between the germline ends. The CDR3 is 10 residues long. CDR1 and CDR2 (germline): DFQATT, SNEGSKA (reference sequence). CDR3 region: CSATFSEQYF. The CDR3 DNA is TGCAGTGCCACTTTTTCCGAGCAGTACTTC.

About this clone itself: The sample carries other DNA sequences with the same CDR3. The genes are TRBV11-1 and TRBJ1-4; 8 bases line up with TRBD1. With V trimmed by 4 bases and J by 7 bases, 5 bases remained unmatched. The CDR3 spans 14 residues. CDR1 is SGHAT, CDR2 FQDESV, per germline (reference sequence). The CDR3 region has the DNA TGTGCCAGCAGCTCGCAGGGGGCGGGTGAAAAACTGTTTTTT. Its protein is CASSSQGAGEKLFF.

The chain has TRBV14 and TRBJ2-4, with TRBD1 matching over 8 bases. CDR1 and CDR2 from the germline V gene are SGHDN and FVKESK. Trimming cost V 4 bases and J 6 bases; bases outside gene matches: 8. The CDR3 is 15 residues long. CDR3 sequence: CASSPQTGAGNIQYF. In nucleotides, the CDR3 is TGTGCCAGCAGCCCCCAGACAGGGGCGGGAAACATTCAGTACTTC.

The chain couples TRBV5-4 to TRBJ2-3, with no clear D. This CDR3 is built from 15 residues. Trimming stripped 4 bases from V and 0 bases from J, with 12 bases between. Germline CDR1 is SGHNT and CDR2 is YYREEE (reference sequence). The CDR3 here is CASSQPTSSTDTQYF. CDR3 nucleotides: TGTGCCAGCAGCCAACCCACATCCAGCACAGATACGCAGTATTTT. Drawing the rest from reference TRBV5-4 and TRBJ2-3, the complete variable domain is ETGVTQSPTHLIKTRGQQVTLRCSSQSGHNTVSWYQQALGQGPQFIFQYYREEENGRGNFPPRFSGLQFPNYSSELNVNALELDDSALYLCASSQPTSSTDTQYFGPGTRLTVL.

The chain uses TRBV5-1 and TRBJ1-1; TRBD1 matches 7 bases. V shed 2 bases, J shed 1 base, and the junction held 2 bases outside the gene matches. CDR3 length: 14 residues. CDR1 is SGHRS and CDR2 is YFSETQ in the germline V gene. The chain's CDR3 is CASSFRQGNTEAFF. The CDR3 DNA is TGCGCCAGCAGCTTCAGACAGGGGAACACTGAAGCTTTCTTT.

The count of this clone is one. The V and J genes are TRBV5-6 and TRBJ2-5, with TRBD1 identical over 8 bases. The J segment lost 2 bases and the V segment lost 3 bases, leaving 6 bases of the junction unmatched. The CDR3 is 15 amino acids. The germline V gene has CDR1 SGHDT and CDR2 YYEEEE. This chain's CDR3 is CASSSGQGGQETQYF. The CDR3 DNA reads as TGTGCCAGCAGCTCCGGACAGGGTGGGCAAGAGACCCAGTACTTC.

A single count supports this clone. The chain uses TRBV5-1 and TRBJ2-7; 9 bases fit TRBD2. Germline loops: CDR1 SGHRS, CDR2 YFSETQ. This CDR3 comprises 16 residues. Trimming removed 5 bases from V and 6 bases from J; junction bases left unmatched: 15. This CDR3 is CASSYLAGGGLSEQYF. The CDR3 DNA is TGCGCCAGCAGTTACCTCGCGGGAGGGGGTCTTTCCGAGCAGTACTTC.

This chain links TRBV30 with TRBJ2-3, with unresolved D. Germline V lookup: CDR1 GTSNPN, CDR2 SVGIG (reference sequence). The CDR3 has 13 residues. Trimming stripped 4 bases from V and 3 bases from J, with 11 bases between. CDR3 DNA sequence: TGTGCCTGGAAGCCGAAAGCGACAGATACGCAGTATTTT. Residues: CAWKPKATDTQYF.

This clone turned up a few times. DNA of the CDR3: TGTGCCAGCAGTTTCAGGGGTCGCACTGAAGCTTTCTTT. As protein: CASSFRGRTEAFF. V gene TRBV27 combines with J gene TRBJ1-1; tentatively, D is TRBD1 (6 bases). The CDR3 runs 13 residues. The ends were cut back, 3 bases at V and 4 bases at J, with 9 bases in the middle. Per germline, CDR1 MNHEY and CDR2 SMNVEV (reference sequence).

This clone was picked up one time. Other DNA sequences in the same sample also yield this CDR3. J is TRBJ1-4 and V is TRBV30; TRBD1 matches 11 bases. V was clipped by 3 bases and J by 8 bases; unmatched bases: 5. This CDR3 has 14 residues. Germline lookup yields CDR1 GTSNPN and CDR2 SVGIG (reference sequence). The CDR3: CAWSPGTGGEKLFF. The CDR3 nucleotides read TGTGCCTGGAGCCCTGGGACAGGGGGGGAAAAACTGTTTTTT.

The chain joins TRBV5-6 to TRBJ2-5, with TRBD2 identical over 13 bases. V was clipped by 4 bases and J by 5 bases; unmatched bases: 11. CDR3 length: 17 residues. In germline, CDR1 is SGHDT, CDR2 YYEEEE. The CDR3 region is CASSPRTSGSVGETQYF. In DNA, the CDR3 is TGTGCCAGCAGCCCGAGGACTAGCGGGAGTGTGGGGGAGACCCAGTACTTC.

A note on this clone: A far more abundant clone sits one base away, making this likely a read error. The rearrangement links TRBV4-2 to TRBJ2-2; the D gene is possibly TRBD1 (6 bases). V dropped 0 bases and J dropped 8 bases, with 19 bases sitting between them. Germline V gives CDR1 LGHNA, CDR2 YNFKEQ. This CDR3 region has 17 residues. CDR3 sequence (DNA): TGTGCCAGCAGCCAAGATTCATGGGCAGGGGTCGCAGGGGAGCTGTTTTTT. Amino acids: CASSQDSWAGVAGELFF.

In its sample, this clone was seen a few times. This chain joins TRBV11-2 and TRBJ2-4, with 7 bases lining up with TRBD2. This CDR3 comprises 14 residues. V trimming: 1 base; J trimming: 7 bases; junction bases outside the gene matches: 4. Germline CDR1 and CDR2: SGHAT and FQNNGV. This CDR3 reads CASSLGTSVNIQYF. The CDR3 DNA sequence: TGTGCCAGCAGCTTAGGAACTAGCGTGAACATTCAGTACTTC.

As concerns this clone: Other DNA sequences of this sample code for an identical CDR3. CDR3: CAREDRTGDEKLFF. The CDR3 DNA reads as TGTGCCCGGGAGGACCGGACAGGTGATGAAAAACTGTTTTTT. The chain combines TRBV30 with TRBJ1-4; 7 bases map to TRBD1. The CDR3 is 14 residues long. V dropped 8 bases and J dropped 6; count of bases not matched to a gene: 12. Germline V gene lookup returns CDR1 GTSNPN and CDR2 SVGIG (reference sequence).

The chain joins TRBV2 to TRBJ2-7; D gene unclear. Trimming removed 6 bases from V and 0 bases from J, with 9 bases in between. The length of the CDR3 is 13 residues. Looked up from germline, CDR1 is SNHLY and CDR2 is FYNNEI. CDR3 nucleotide sequence: TGTGCCAGCAGGAGGTACAGCTCCTACGAGCAGTACTTC. Its translation: CASRRYSSYEQYF.

This clone appeared a single time. V usage is TRBV19 and J usage is TRBJ2-6, with 9 bases aligning to TRBD2. The length of the CDR3 is 18 residues. The germline CDR1 and CDR2 sequences are LNHDA and SQIVND (reference sequence). Trimming took 3 bases from V and 1 from J; bases not matched to a gene: 7. CDR3 in amino acids: CASSIRVAGVSGANVLTF. The CDR3 region has the DNA TGTGCCAGTAGTATCAGGGTAGCGGGAGTTTCTGGGGCCAACGTCCTGACTTTC.

This clone was detected only once. The chain combines TRBV4-2 with TRBJ2-3; TRBD1 is a possible D gene (6 bases). Germline CDR1 and CDR2: LGHNA and YNFKEQ. The CDR3 extends over 16 amino acids. V lost 4 bases and J 2 bases, leaving 16 bases between the germline ends. CDR3 residues: CASSLGQHSITDTQYF. In nucleotides, the CDR3 is TGTGCCAGCAGCCTTGGACAGCATAGTATCACAGATACGCAGTATTTT.

The rearrangement uses TRBV20-1 and TRBJ1-1; D is unclear. V was trimmed by 5 bases and J by 6 bases, leaving 7 bases between them. The germline CDR1 and CDR2 sequences are DFQATT and SNEGSKA (reference sequence). This CDR3 spans 10 amino acids. The CDR3 coding sequence is TGCAGTGCTGGCGTGGCTGAAGCTTTCTTT. Residues: CSAGVAEAFF.

The chain links TRBV29-1 to TRBJ1-3, with 7 bases identical to TRBD1. The CDR3 has 13 amino acids. CDR1 SQVTM and CDR2 ANQGSEA come from the germline V gene. The junction had 6 bases not matched to a gene; V was cut back by 7 bases and J by 3 bases. CDR3 bases: TGCAGCGCCACTTCAGGGGGTGGAAACACCATATATTTT. This gives the protein CSATSGGGNTIYF.

A note on this clone: Other DNA sequences from this sample encode an identical CDR3 as well. The V and J genes are TRBV5-6 and TRBJ2-7; D remains ambiguous. V shed 0 bases and J shed 7 bases, with 8 bases lying between them. Per germline, CDR1 SGHDT and CDR2 YYEEEE. The CDR3 totals 12 residues. CDR3 region: CASSLALGEQYF. Here the CDR3 DNA reads TGTGCCAGCAGCTTGGCCTTGGGGGAGCAGTACTTC.

CDR3 loop: CASTRQGNTEAFF. Written as DNA, the CDR3 is TGTGCCAGCACCAGACAGGGGAACACTGAAGCTTTCTTT. The genes are TRBV27 and TRBJ1-1; 7 bases line up with TRBD1. V dropped 7 bases and J dropped 1; count of bases not matched to a gene: 3. Germline CDR1 reads MNHEY; CDR2 reads SMNVEV (reference sequence). This CDR3 is built from 13 residues.

V usage is TRBV5-1 and J usage is TRBJ1-5; 7 positions match TRBD1. The CDR3 has 13 residues. Germline values: CDR1 SGHRS, CDR2 YFSETQ. J lost 7 bases, V lost 3 bases, and 4 bases had no gene match. CDR3 sequence (DNA): TGCGCCAGCAGCTCCGAGACAGGGCAGCCCCAGCATTTT. It translates to CASSSETGQPQHF.

Comment on this clone: This likely came from a read error, as a far larger clone is one base away. The chain combines TRBV7-9 with TRBJ2-7, with 7 bases identical to TRBD2. Germline CDR1 and CDR2: SEHNR and FQNEAQ (reference sequence). J was trimmed by 2 bases and V by 4 bases; bases with no gene match: 5. The CDR3 has 14 residues. In DNA, the CDR3 is TGTGCCAGCAGCTCCGGACTAGTCCCCTACGAGCAGTACTTC. It is translated as CASSSGLVPYEQYF.

A single count supports this clone. This chain links TRBV5-1 with TRBJ2-7, with TRBD2 matching over 7 bases. The germline gives CDR1 SGHRS, CDR2 YFSETQ. The CDR3 has 15 amino acids. Losses at the gene ends were 4 bases for V and 1 base for J; bases not matched to a gene: 8. In DNA, the CDR3 is TGCGCCAGCAGCCCCACGGGACTACGGTCCTACGAGCAGTACTTC. Encoded protein: CASSPTGLRSYEQYF.

The chain uses TRBV28 and TRBJ1-1; D is undetermined. Trimming stripped 6 bases from V and 1 base from J, with 9 bases between. Germline-derived CDR1 and CDR2 are MDHEN and SYDVKM. This CDR3 has 13 residues. The CDR3: CASRQTANTEAFF. In DNA form, the CDR3 reads TGTGCCAGCAGACAAACAGCGAACACTGAAGCTTTCTTT.

About this clone: This specimen includes other DNA sequences encoding the same CDR3. The V and J genes are TRBV28 and TRBJ2-7; D is unclear. The germline V and J ends were trimmed by 5 bases and 4 bases, with 3 bases remaining between them. CDR3 length equals 10 residues. Per the germline V gene, CDR1 is MDHEN and CDR2 is SYDVKM. This CDR3 is CASSRYEQYF. CDR3 coding DNA: TGTGCCAGCAGTAGGTACGAGCAGTACTTC. Supplemented by reference TRBV28 and TRBJ2-7, the full variable domain reads DVKVTQSSRYLVKRTGEKVFLECVQDMDHENMFWYRQDPGLGLRLIYFSYDVKMKEKGDIPEGYSVSREKKERFSLILESASTNQTSMYLCASSRYEQYFGPGTRLTVT.

This clone was detected once. The CDR3: CASSEHVATSRAYEQYF. The CDR3 bases are TGTGCCAGCAGTGAACACGTGGCGACTAGCAGGGCCTACGAGCAGTACTTC. This sequence joins TRBV6-1 and TRBJ2-7; 7 bases map to TRBD2. CDR3 length: 17 amino acids. Germline CDR1 is MNHNS and CDR2 is SASEGT. Germline trimming cut 2 bases from V and 2 bases from J; bases unmatched to any gene: 12.

J is TRBJ2-1 and V is TRBV5-8, with 7 bases fitting TRBD2. The CDR3 spans 17 residues. V was clipped by 0 bases and J by 1 base; unmatched bases: 7. CDR1 is SGHTS, CDR2 YDEGEE, per germline. CDR3 in amino acids: CASSLALAVSSYNEQFF. In DNA form, the CDR3 reads TGTGCCAGCAGCTTGGCCCTAGCGGTCTCATCCTACAATGAGCAGTTCTTC.

This clone was detected only a few times. The chain employs TRBV6-5 and TRBJ2-7; tentative D call: TRBD1 (5 bases). CDR1 is MNHEY, CDR2 SVGAGI, per germline. This CDR3 has 13 amino acids. Trimming stripped 11 bases from V and 0 bases from J, with 14 bases between. CDR3 sequence (DNA): TGTGCCTGTCAGCAGGGATTCTCCTACGAGCAGTACTTC. Translating gives CACQQGFSYEQYF.

The CDR3 sequence: CASSLGDRGLGETQYF. The CDR3 coding sequence is TGTGCCAGCAGCTTAGGGGACAGGGGGCTGGGTGAGACCCAGTACTTC. This chain uses TRBV7-3 with TRBJ2-5, with TRBD1 matching 12 bases. From germline, CDR1 is SGHTA and CDR2 FQGTGA. The CDR3 totals 16 residues. With V trimmed by 2 bases and J by 5 bases, 6 bases remained unmatched.

This clone was picked up one time. This rearrangement joins TRBV6-6 to TRBJ1-1; D unresolved. Trimming stripped 0 bases from V and 1 base from J, with 6 bases between. The CDR3 consists of 14 residues. The germline gives CDR1 MNHNY, CDR2 SVGAGI (reference sequence). In DNA form, the CDR3 reads TGTGCCAGCAGTTACTCGAGGTCGAACACTGAAGCTTTCTTT. The encoded protein is CASSYSRSNTEAFF.